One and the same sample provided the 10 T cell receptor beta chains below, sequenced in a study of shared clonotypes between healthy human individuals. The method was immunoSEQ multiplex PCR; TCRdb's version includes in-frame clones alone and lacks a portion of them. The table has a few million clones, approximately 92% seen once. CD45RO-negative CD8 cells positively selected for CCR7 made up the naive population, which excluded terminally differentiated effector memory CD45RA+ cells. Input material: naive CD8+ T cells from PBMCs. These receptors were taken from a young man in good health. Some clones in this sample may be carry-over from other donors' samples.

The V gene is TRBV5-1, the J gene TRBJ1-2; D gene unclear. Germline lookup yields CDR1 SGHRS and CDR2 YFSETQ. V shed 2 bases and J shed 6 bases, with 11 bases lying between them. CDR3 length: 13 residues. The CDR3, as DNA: TGCGCCAGCAGCTTAAACCTATGGAATGGCTACACCTTC. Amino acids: CASSLNLWNGYTF. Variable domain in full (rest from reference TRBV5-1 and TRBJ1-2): KAGVTQTPRYLIKTRGQQVTLSCSPISGHRSVSWYQQTPGQGLQFLFEYFSETQRNKGNFPGRFSGRQFSNSRSEMNVSTLELGDSALYLCASSLNLWNGYTFGSGTRLTVV.

The CDR3 DNA is TGTGCCAGCAGTCTCGGTAGCGGGTTGCCGGGGGAGCAGTACTTC. Protein product: CASSLGSGLPGEQYF. The gene calls are TRBV27 and TRBJ2-7; 7 bases fit TRBD2. Trimming cost V 5 bases and J 7 bases; bases outside gene matches: 14. The CDR3 has 15 amino acids. Germline V gene sequence: CDR1 MNHEY, CDR2 SMNVEV (reference sequence).

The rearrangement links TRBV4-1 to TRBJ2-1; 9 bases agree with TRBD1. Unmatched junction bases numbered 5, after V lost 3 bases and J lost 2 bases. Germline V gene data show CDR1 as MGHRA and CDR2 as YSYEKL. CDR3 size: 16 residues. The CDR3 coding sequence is TGCGCCAGCAGCCACCCCGGACAGGGGCCCTACAATGAGCAGTTCTTC. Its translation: CASSHPGQGPYNEQFF.

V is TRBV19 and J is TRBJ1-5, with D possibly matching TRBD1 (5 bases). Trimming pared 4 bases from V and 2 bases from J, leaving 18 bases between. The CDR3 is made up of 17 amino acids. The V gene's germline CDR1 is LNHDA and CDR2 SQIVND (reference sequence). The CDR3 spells CASSTYSGFLGNQPQHF. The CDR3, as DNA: TGTGCCAGTAGTACTTACTCAGGGTTTCTAGGCAATCAGCCCCAGCATTTT.

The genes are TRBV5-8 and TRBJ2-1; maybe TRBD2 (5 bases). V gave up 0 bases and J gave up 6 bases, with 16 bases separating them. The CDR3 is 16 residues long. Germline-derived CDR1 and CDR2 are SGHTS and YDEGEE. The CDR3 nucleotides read TGTGCCAGCAGCTTGGTACGTAGTGGGAGCGGCAATGAGCAGTTCTTC. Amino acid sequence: CASSLVRSGSGNEQFF.

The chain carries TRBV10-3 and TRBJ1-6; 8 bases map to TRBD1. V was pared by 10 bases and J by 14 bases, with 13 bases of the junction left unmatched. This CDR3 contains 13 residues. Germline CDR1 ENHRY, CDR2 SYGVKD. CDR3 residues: CATDQGAGVALHF. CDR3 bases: TGTGCCACCGATCAGGGGGCCGGTGTGGCCCTCCACTTT.

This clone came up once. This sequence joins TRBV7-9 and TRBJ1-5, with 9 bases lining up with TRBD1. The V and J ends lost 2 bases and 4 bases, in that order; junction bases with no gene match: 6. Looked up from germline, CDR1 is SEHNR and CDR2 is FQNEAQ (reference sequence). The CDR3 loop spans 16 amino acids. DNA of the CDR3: TGTGCCAGCAGCTTATCCAACAGGGGGCGGAATCAGCCCCAGCATTTT. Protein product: CASSLSNRGRNQPQHF.

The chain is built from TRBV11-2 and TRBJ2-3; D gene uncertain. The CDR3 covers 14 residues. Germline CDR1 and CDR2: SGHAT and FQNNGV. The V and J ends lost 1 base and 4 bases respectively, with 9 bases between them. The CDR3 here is CASSLGVVPDTQYF. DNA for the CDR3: TGTGCCAGCAGCTTAGGGGTCGTTCCAGATACGCAGTATTTT. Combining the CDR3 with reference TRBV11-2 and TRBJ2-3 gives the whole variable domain EAGVAQSPRYKIIEKRQSVAFWCNPISGHATLYWYQQILGQGPKLLIQFQNNGVVDDSQLPKDRFSAERLKGVDSTLKIQPAKLEDSAVYLCASSLGVVPDTQYFGPGTRLTVL.

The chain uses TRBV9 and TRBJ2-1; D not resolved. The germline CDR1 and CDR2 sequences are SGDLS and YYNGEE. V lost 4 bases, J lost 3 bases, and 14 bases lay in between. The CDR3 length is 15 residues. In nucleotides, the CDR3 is TGTGCCAGCAGCCCCCGCGGTTCCTTCTACAATGAGCAGTTCTTC. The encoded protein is CASSPRGSFYNEQFF.

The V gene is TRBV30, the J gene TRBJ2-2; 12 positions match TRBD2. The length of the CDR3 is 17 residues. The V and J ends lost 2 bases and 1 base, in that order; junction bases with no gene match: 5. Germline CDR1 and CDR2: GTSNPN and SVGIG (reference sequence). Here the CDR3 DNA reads TGTGCCTGGAGTACTAGCGGGAGGCCTAGGAACACCGGGGAGCTGTTTTTT. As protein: CAWSTSGRPRNTGELFF.